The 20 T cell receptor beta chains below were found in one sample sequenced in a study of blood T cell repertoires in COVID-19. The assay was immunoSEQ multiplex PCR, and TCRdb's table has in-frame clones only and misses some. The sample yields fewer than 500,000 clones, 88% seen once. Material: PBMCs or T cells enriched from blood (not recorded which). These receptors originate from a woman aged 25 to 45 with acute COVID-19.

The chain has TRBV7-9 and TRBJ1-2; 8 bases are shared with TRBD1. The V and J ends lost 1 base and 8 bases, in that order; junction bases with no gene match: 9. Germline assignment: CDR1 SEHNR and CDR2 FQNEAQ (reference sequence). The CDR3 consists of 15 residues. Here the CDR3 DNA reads TGTGCCAGCAGCTTAGTGGGGACAGGTGGTTGGGGCTACACCTTC. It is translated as CASSLVGTGGWGYTF.

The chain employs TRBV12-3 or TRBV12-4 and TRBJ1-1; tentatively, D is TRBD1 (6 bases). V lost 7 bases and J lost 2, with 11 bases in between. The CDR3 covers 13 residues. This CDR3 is CASKGTLNTEAFF. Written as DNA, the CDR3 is TGTGCCAGCAAAGGGACACTTAACACTGAAGCTTTCTTT.

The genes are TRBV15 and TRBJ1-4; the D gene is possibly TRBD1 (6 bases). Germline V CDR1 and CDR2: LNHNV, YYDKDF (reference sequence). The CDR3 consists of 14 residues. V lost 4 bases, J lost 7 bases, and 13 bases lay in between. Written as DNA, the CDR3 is TGTGCCACCAGCACTCGGGCAGGGGTTGAAAAACTGTTTTTT. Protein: CATSTRAGVEKLFF.

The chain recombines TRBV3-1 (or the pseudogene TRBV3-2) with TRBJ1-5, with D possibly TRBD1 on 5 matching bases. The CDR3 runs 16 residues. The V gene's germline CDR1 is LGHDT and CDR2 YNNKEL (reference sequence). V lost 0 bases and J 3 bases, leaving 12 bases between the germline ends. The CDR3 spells CASSQDMGRNNQPQHF. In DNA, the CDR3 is TGTGCCAGCAGCCAAGATATGGGGCGCAACAATCAGCCCCAGCATTTT.

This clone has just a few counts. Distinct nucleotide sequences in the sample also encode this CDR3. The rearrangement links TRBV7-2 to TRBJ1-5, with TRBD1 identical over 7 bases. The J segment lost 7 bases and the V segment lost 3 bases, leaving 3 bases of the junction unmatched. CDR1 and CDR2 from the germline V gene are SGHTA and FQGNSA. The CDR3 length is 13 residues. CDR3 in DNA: TGTGCCAGCAGCTTCAGGGGGAACCAGCCCCAGCATTTT. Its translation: CASSFRGNQPQHF. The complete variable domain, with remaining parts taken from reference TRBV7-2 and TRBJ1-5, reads GAGVSQSPSNKVTEKGKDVELRCDPISGHTALYWYRQSLGQGLEFLIYFQGNSAPDKSGLPSDRFSAERTGGSVSTLTIQRTQQEDSAVYLCASSFRGNQPQHFGDGTRLSIL.

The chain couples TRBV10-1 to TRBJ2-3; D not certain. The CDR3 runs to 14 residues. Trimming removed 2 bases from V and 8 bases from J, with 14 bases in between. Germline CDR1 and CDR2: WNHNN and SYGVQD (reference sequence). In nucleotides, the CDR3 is TGCGCCAGCAGTGAGGCTCTTATGGCTTCTACGCAGTATTTT. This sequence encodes CASSEALMASTQYF.

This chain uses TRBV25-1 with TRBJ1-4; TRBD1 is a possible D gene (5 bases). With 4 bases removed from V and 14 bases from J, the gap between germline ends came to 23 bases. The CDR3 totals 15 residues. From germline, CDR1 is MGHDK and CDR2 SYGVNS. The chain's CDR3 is CASSGSSGFRRGLFF. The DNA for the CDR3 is TGTGCCAGCAGTGGAAGCTCAGGGTTCCGACGAGGCCTGTTTTTT.

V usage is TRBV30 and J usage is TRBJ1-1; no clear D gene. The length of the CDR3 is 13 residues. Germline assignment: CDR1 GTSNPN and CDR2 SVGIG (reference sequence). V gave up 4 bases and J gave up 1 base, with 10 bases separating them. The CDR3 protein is CAWTGGPNTEAFF. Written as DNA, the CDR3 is TGTGCCTGGACCGGAGGGCCGAACACTGAAGCTTTCTTT.

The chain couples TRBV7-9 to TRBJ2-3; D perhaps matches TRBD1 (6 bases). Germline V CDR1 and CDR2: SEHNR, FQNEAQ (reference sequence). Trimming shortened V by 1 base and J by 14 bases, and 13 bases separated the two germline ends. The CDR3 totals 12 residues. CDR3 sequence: CASSLVTGFAYF. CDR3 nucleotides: TGTGCCAGCAGCTTAGTTACAGGGTTTGCGTATTTT.

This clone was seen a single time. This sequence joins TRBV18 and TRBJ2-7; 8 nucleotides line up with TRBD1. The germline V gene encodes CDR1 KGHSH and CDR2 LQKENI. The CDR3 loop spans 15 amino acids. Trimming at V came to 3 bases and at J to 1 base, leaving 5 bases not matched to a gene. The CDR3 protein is CASSPGRDRSYEQYF. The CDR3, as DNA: TGTGCCAGCTCACCGGGCCGGGACAGGTCCTACGAGCAGTACTTC.

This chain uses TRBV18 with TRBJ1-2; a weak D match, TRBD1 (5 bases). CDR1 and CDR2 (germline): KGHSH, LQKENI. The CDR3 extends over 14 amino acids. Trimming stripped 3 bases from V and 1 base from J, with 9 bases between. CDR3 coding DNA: TGTGCCAGCTCACCTAAACAGGATAACTATGGCTACACCTTC. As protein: CASSPKQDNYGYTF.

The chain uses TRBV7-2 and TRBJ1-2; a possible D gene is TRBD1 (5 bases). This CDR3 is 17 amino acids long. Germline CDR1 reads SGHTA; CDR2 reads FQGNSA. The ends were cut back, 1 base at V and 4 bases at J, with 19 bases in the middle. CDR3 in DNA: TGTGCCAGCAGCTTAGGCGGGGGGGGGATCCCCCCCTATGGCTACACCTTC. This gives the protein CASSLGGGGIPPYGYTF.

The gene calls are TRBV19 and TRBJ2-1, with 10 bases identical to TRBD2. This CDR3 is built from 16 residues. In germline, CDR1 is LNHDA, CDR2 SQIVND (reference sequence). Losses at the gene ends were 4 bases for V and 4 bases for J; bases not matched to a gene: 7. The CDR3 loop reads CASSTSLLAGYNEQFF. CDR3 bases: TGTGCCAGTAGTACCTCTTTACTAGCGGGATACAATGAGCAGTTCTTC.

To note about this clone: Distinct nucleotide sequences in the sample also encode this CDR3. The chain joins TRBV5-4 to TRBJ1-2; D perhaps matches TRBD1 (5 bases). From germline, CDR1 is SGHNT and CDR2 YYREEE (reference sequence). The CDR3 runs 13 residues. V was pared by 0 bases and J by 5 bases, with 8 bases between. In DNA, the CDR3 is TGTGCCAGCAGCTTGGCCGGGGGGTATGGCTACACCTTC. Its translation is CASSLAGGYGYTF.

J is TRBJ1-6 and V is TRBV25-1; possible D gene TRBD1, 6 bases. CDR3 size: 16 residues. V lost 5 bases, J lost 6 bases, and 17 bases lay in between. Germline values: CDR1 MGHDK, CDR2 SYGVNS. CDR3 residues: CASSNYGTRSNSPLHF. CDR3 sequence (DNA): TGTGCCAGCAGTAATTACGGGACAAGATCTAATTCACCCCTCCACTTT.

This CDR3 reads CASSPHGGSGELFF. CDR3 coding DNA: TGTGCCAGTAGTCCCCACGGCGGTTCTGGGGAGCTGTTTTTT. This chain joins TRBV19 and TRBJ2-2, with D uncertain. The germline CDR1 and CDR2 sequences are LNHDA and SQIVND (reference sequence). Trimming pared 5 bases from V and 8 bases from J, leaving 15 bases between. CDR3 length: 14 residues. Based on the CDR3 plus reference TRBV19 and TRBJ2-2, the full variable domain is DGGITQSPKYLFRKEGQNVTLSCEQNLNHDAMYWYRQDPGQGLRLIYYSQIVNDFQKGDIAEGYSVSREKKESFPLTVTSAQKNPTAFYLCASSPHGGSGELFFGEGSRLTVL.

CDR3 bases: TGTGCCATCAGTACTAACCCCAGGGGAGAGTCACCCCTCCACTTT. Its protein is CAISTNPRGESPLHF. This sequence joins TRBV10-3 and TRBJ1-6; weak D call: TRBD1 (6 bases). The CDR3 is 15 amino acids. Trimming took 5 bases from V and 10 from J, leaving 18 bases between them. The germline CDR1 and CDR2 sequences are ENHRY and SYGVKD.

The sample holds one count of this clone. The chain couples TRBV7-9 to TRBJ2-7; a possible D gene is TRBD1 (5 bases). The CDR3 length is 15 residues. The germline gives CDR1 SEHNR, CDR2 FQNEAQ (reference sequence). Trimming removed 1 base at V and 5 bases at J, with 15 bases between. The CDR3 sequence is CASSLGGAPLDEQYF. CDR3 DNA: TGTGCCAGCAGCTTAGGTGGGGCCCCATTGGACGAGCAGTACTTC. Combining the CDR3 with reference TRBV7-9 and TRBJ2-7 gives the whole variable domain DTGVSQNPRHKITKRGQNVTFRCDPISEHNRLYWYRQTLGQGPEFLTYFQNEAQLEKSRLLSDRFSAERPKGSFSTLEIQRTEQGDSAMYLCASSLGGAPLDEQYFGPGTRLTVT.

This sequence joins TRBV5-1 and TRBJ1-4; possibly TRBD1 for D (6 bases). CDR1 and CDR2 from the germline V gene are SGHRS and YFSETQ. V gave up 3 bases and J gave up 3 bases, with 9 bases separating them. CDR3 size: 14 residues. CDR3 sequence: CASSWDNPNEKLFF. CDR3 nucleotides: TGCGCCAGCAGCTGGGACAACCCTAATGAAAAACTGTTTTTT.

The CDR3 sequence: CASSVQENTEAFF. CDR3 coding DNA: TGCGCCAGCAGCGTACAAGAGAACACTGAAGCTTTCTTT. The chain combines TRBV5-1 with TRBJ1-1; D gene ambiguous. The V end was cut by 4 bases, the J end by 1 base, with 8 bases between. The germline gives CDR1 SGHRS, CDR2 YFSETQ. CDR3 length: 13 residues.